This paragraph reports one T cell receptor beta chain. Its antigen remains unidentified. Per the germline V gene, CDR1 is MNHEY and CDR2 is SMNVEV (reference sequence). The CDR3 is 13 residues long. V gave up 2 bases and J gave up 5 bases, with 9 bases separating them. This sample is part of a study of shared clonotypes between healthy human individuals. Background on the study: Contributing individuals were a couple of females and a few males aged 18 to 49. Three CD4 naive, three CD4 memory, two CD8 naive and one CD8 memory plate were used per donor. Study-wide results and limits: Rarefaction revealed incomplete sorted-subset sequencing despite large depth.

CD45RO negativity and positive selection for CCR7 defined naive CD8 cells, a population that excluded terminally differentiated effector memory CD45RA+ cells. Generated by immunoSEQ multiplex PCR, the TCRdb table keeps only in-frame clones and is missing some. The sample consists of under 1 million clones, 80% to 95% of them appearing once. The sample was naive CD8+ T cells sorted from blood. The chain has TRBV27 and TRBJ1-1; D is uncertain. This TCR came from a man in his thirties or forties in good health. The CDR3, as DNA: TGTGCCAGCAGTTTAAATCTGGGGACTGAAGCTTTCTTT. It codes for CASSLNLGTEAFF.